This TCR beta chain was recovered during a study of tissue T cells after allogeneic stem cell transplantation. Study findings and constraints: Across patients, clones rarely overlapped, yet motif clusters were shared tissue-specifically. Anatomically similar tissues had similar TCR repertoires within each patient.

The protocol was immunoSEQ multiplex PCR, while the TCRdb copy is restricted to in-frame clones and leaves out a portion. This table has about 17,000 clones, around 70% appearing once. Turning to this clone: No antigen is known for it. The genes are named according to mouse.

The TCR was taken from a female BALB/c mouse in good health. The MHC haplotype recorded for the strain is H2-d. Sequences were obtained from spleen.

Incomplete CDR3 DNA: TGTGCCAGCAGCCAAGATGACTGGGGGGTTGCTGAGCAGTTC. Amino acid sequence: CASSQDDWGVAEQF. The whole CDR3 protein reads CASSQDDWGVAEQFF. This chain uses TRBV5 with TRBJ2-1, with 10 bases lining up with TRBD2. With the read ending 1 residue before the CDR3 end, the germline J gene is used to fill in that end. There are 15 residues in the CDR3. The germline V gene has CDR1 LGHNA and CDR2 YNLKQL (reference sequence). V was clipped by 0 bases and J by 6 bases; unmatched bases: 2.